These 2 T cell receptor beta chains were all obtained from the same sample, sequenced in a study of PD-L1 blockade in urothelial cancer. Measured with immunoSEQ multiplex PCR; TCRdb has only the in-frame clones, and not every one. Of about 100,000 clones in the sample, around 90% are singletons; the top ten hold around 0.92%. Sequencing used PBMCs, obtained around atezolizumab (anti-PD-L1) treatment. Receptors originate from a woman older than 75 with urothelial cancer.

The chain carries TRBV2 and TRBJ1-1; D remains ambiguous. The germline gives CDR1 SNHLY, CDR2 FYNNEI. V was shortened by 2 bases and J by 1 base, with 5 bases between the two germline ends. CDR3 length equals 13 residues. Written as DNA, the CDR3 is TGTGCCAGCAGTGAATACGGGAACACTGAAGCTTTCTTT. Protein: CASSEYGNTEAFF.

This chain uses TRBV11-2 with TRBJ2-1; 13 bases are a match to TRBD2. The CDR3 sequence is 17 residues long. CDR1 and CDR2 from the germline V gene are SGHAT and FQNNGV. V lost 0 bases to trimming and J lost 4 bases; unmatched junction nucleotides: 3. CDR3: CASSLDQGLAGYNEQFF. CDR3 bases: TGTGCCAGCAGCTTAGATCAGGGACTAGCGGGATACAATGAGCAGTTCTTC.